Shown below are 23 T cell receptor beta chains from a single sample sequenced in a study of blood T cells in healthy people across ages. Combining a sample-barcoded 5' primer with a J-beta primer mix, a second PCR ran for 7 to 11 cycles. TCRdb re-called the 5' RACE reads with MiXCR, one entry per CDR3 protein. The table has 650,000 to 1,000,000 distinct CDR3 sequences, 35% to 40% seen once. The material sequenced was blood. The receptors were gathered from a man aged 18 to 30 in good health.

This clonotype was seen a few times. CDR3 residues: CASSAGQRYYNEQFF. CDR3 DNA: TGTGCCAGCAGTGCGGGACAGAGGTATTACAATGAGCAGTTCTTC. The chain links TRBV6-5 to TRBJ2-1; D might be TRBD1 (7 bases). CDR3 length: 15 residues. Between the trimmed V and J ends, which lost 5 bases and 4 bases, there was a span of 15 bases. CDR1 is MNHEY, CDR2 SVGAGI, per germline.

The J gene is TRBJ2-7, the V gene TRBV7-2; 8 bases fit TRBD2. This CDR3 has 15 residues. The J segment lost 7 bases and the V segment lost 1 base, leaving 9 bases of the junction unmatched. The germline V gene has CDR1 SGHTA and CDR2 FQGNSA. The CDR3 bases are TGTGCCAGCAGCTTAGTAACGGGGGGGCCTGAGGAGCAGTACTTC. Translated: CASSLVTGGPEEQYF.

This clonotype was seen only a few times. The chain recombines TRBV7-9 with TRBJ1-1, with TRBD1 matching over 9 bases. CDR3 length: 14 amino acids. Germline V gene sequence: CDR1 SEHNR, CDR2 FQNEAQ (reference sequence). V dropped 5 bases and J dropped 7; count of bases not matched to a gene: 8. This chain's CDR3 is CASSTSGTGLEAFF. The CDR3 DNA follows: TGTGCCAGCAGCACAAGCGGGACAGGGCTTGAAGCTTTCTTT. The variable domain in full, completed from reference TRBV7-9 and TRBJ1-1, reads DTGVSQNPRHKITKRGQNVTFRCDPISEHNRLYWYRQTLGQGPEFLTYFQNEAQLEKSRLLSDRFSAERPKGSFSTLEIQRTEQGDSAMYLCASSTSGTGLEAFFGQGTRLTVV.

This clonotype was found many times. V is TRBV5-1 and J is TRBJ2-5; possible D gene TRBD2, 6 bases. This CDR3 has 12 amino acids. V was clipped by 4 bases and J by 4 bases, with 8 bases between them. Per the germline V gene, CDR1 is SGHRS and CDR2 is YFSETQ. CDR3 amino acids: CASSPGGETQYF. DNA for the CDR3: TGCGCCAGCAGCCCCGGGGGAGAGACCCAGTACTTC.

As for this clonotype: Given a far larger clone just one base away, this is likely a sequencing read error. The chain combines TRBV27 with TRBJ2-5; D is unclear. The CDR3 covers 12 residues. CDR1 and CDR2 (germline): MNHEY, SMNVEV (reference sequence). The CDR3 loop reads CASSPLGEIQYF. CDR3 nucleotide sequence: TGTGCCAGCAGCCCTCTTGGAGAGATCCAGTACTTC.

This clonotype occurred a few times. This chain uses TRBV9 with TRBJ2-7; 11 bases are a match to TRBD2. Germline CDR1 and CDR2: SGDLS and YYNGEE. J was trimmed by 7 bases and V by 0 bases; bases with no gene match: 9. The CDR3 loop spans 16 amino acids. The CDR3 bases are TGTGCCAGCAGCGTAGGTGGGGGACTAGCGGTTAATGAGCAGTACTTC. Protein: CASSVGGGLAVNEQYF.

In its sample, this clonotype was seen many times. Written as DNA, the CDR3 is TGCGCCAGCAGCTCCGGGACAGGGGTCTACGAGCAGTACTTC. Its protein product is CASSSGTGVYEQYF. The rearrangement joins TRBV5-1 to TRBJ2-7; TRBD1 aligns across 10 bases. Trimming at V came to 3 bases and at J to 3 bases, leaving 3 bases not matched to a gene. The CDR3 is 14 amino acids. Germline lookup yields CDR1 SGHRS and CDR2 YFSETQ.

This clonotype has a handful of counts. The chain couples TRBV7-9 to TRBJ2-5, with 10 nucleotides matching TRBD1. With 0 bases clipped from V and 5 bases from J, the junction kept 9 bases outside the gene matches. Germline V gene sequence: CDR1 SEHNR, CDR2 FQNEAQ (reference sequence). This CDR3 spans 17 amino acids. The CDR3 reads CASSLAAGQGFRETQYF. The DNA of the CDR3 is TGTGCCAGCAGCTTAGCGGCGGGACAGGGGTTCAGGGAGACCCAGTACTTC.

The J gene is TRBJ2-3, the V gene TRBV4-3, with 13 bases fitting TRBD2. Germline values: CDR1 LGHNA, CDR2 YSLEER. V lost 0 bases and J lost 0; bases outside the gene matches: 3. This CDR3 region has 18 residues. The CDR3 loop is CASSQELAGGTSTDTQYF. The CDR3 DNA reads TGCGCCAGCAGCCAAGAACTAGCGGGGGGGACGAGCACAGATACGCAGTATTTT.

The J gene is TRBJ1-1, the V gene TRBV20-1, with no clear D. In germline, CDR1 is DFQATT, CDR2 SNEGSKA (reference sequence). This CDR3 is 15 amino acids long. The V gene lost 0 bases and the J gene lost 1 base, with 12 bases spanning the gap. CDR3 region: CSARDPVDQNTEAFF. CDR3 in DNA: TGCAGTGCTAGAGATCCGGTAGACCAGAACACTGAAGCTTTCTTT.

There are many counts of this clonotype. This chain links TRBV20-1 with TRBJ2-4; D not certain. Germline V gives CDR1 DFQATT, CDR2 SNEGSKA (reference sequence). The germline V and J ends were trimmed by 6 bases and 0 bases, with 12 bases remaining between them. The CDR3 is 14 residues long. The CDR3 is CSADLREAKNIQYF. The CDR3, as DNA: TGCAGTGCAGACCTCAGAGAAGCCAAAAACATTCAGTACTTC.

This clonotype occurred a few times. The gene calls are TRBV30 and TRBJ1-1, with D perhaps matching TRBD1 (6 bases). This CDR3 contains 15 residues. Per germline, CDR1 GTSNPN and CDR2 SVGIG (reference sequence). Trimming cost V 3 bases and J 6 bases, with 20 bases left between them. In DNA, the CDR3 is TGTGCCTGGAGCCAAAAGGGGGGGTATAGCTCTGAAGCTTTCTTT. It is translated as CAWSQKGGYSSEAFF.

V usage is TRBV10-3 and J usage is TRBJ2-3; weak D call: TRBD1 (5 bases). Trimming pared 7 bases from V and 2 bases from J, leaving 22 bases between. This CDR3 comprises 17 residues. CDR1 ENHRY and CDR2 SYGVKD come from the germline V gene. DNA for the CDR3: TGTGCCATCAACCCGACCCGACAGAAAAATCCCACAGATACGCAGTATTTT. Residues: CAINPTRQKNPTDTQYF.

This clonotype was counted between two and nine times. This rearrangement joins TRBV6-2 or TRBV6-3 to TRBJ2-7; no reliable D call. V lost 6 bases and J 3 bases, leaving 15 bases between the germline ends. CDR3 length: 14 amino acids. From germline, CDR1 is MNHEY and CDR2 SVGEGT. In DNA, the CDR3 is TGTGCCAGCAGCGTGGACGGGTATTACTACGAGCAGTACTTC. Encoded protein: CASSVDGYYYEQYF.

In regard to this clonotype: A much more abundant neighbour one base away suggests this may be a read error. V is TRBV15 and J is TRBJ2-5; TRBD1 or TRBD2 may be the D gene (5 bases each). The CDR3 contains 15 residues. Per the germline V gene, CDR1 is LNHNV and CDR2 is YYDKDF (reference sequence). In DNA form, the CDR3 reads TGTGCCATCAGCAGAGATTTTGGGGGACAAGAGACCCAGTACTTC. This translates into CAISRDFGGQETQYF.

The rearrangement links TRBV28 to TRBJ1-1; 10 bases are shared with TRBD1. The CDR3 covers 15 residues. CDR1 is MDHEN and CDR2 is SYDVKM in the germline V gene. Losses at the gene ends were 5 bases for V and 3 bases for J; bases not matched to a gene: 6. The CDR3 DNA follows: TGTGCCAGCAGTGACCGGGACAGGGGAGACACTGAAGCTTTCTTT. It codes for CASSDRDRGDTEAFF.

The chain employs TRBV20-1 and TRBJ2-7; 13 bases agree with TRBD2. Germline V gives CDR1 DFQATT, CDR2 SNEGSKA (reference sequence). The CDR3 is made up of 17 amino acids. The trim removed 7 bases at V and 0 bases at J, leaving 12 bases unmatched. As DNA, the CDR3 is TGCAGTGTCTCTGGACTAGCGGGGGCCTTGAGCTCCTACGAGCAGTACTTC. Protein product: CSVSGLAGALSSYEQYF.

The V call is TRBV11-1, the J call TRBJ2-5; D gene uncertain. The germline V gene has CDR1 SGHAT and CDR2 FQDESV (reference sequence). Trimming removed 3 bases from V and 0 bases from J, with 5 bases in between. The CDR3 consists of 13 residues. The CDR3, as DNA: TGTGCCAGCAGCTTTTGGAACCAAGAGACCCAGTACTTC. Amino acids: CASSFWNQETQYF.

This clonotype came up a few times. V and J are TRBV28 and TRBJ2-7, with 14 positions matching TRBD2. Looked up from germline, CDR1 is MDHEN and CDR2 is SYDVKM. The V gene end was trimmed by 2 bases and the J gene end by 7 bases; junction bases not matched to a gene: 7. This CDR3 contains 16 residues. The CDR3 bases are TGTGCCAGCAGTTTAAGGGGACTAGCGGGGGCAAGGGAGCAGTACTTC. Its translation is CASSLRGLAGAREQYF. The full variable domain, with the rest looked up from reference TRBV28 and TRBJ2-7, is DVKVTQSSRYLVKRTGEKVFLECVQDMDHENMFWYRQDPGLGLRLIYFSYDVKMKEKGDIPEGYSVSREKKERFSLILESASTNQTSMYLCASSLRGLAGAREQYFGPGTRLTVT.

As concerns this clonotype: The junction and the germline gene differ at one end; a read error may be behind it. The chain couples TRBV6-1 to TRBJ1-1; D not resolved. The germline CDR1 and CDR2 sequences are MNHNS and SASEGT. This CDR3 is built from 15 residues. The CDR3 DNA reads TGTGCCAGCAGAGAAGTACATCCTTCGAACACTGAAGCTTTCTTT. Protein: CASREVHPSNTEAFF.

Concerning this clonotype itself: Germline is not matched at one junction end, which may reflect a read error. The chain links TRBV7-7 to TRBJ2-1; D ambiguous. Germline lookup yields CDR1 SSHAT and CDR2 FNYEAQ (reference sequence). The CDR3 contains 13 residues. CDR3 bases: TGTGCTAGCAGCGTAAACAGTAACAATGAGCAGTTCTTC. Its protein is CASSVNSNNEQFF.

About this clonotype: A read error may account for a junction end that differs from germline. The chain links TRBV7-2 to TRBJ2-4; tentatively, D is TRBD1 or TRBD2 (5 bases each). The length of the CDR3 is 15 residues. The germline V gene has CDR1 SGHTA and CDR2 FQGNSA. The chain's CDR3 is CASSVAGTVENIQYF. CDR3 nucleotides: TGTGCCAGCAGCGTAGCCGGGACGGTGGAAAACATTCAGTACTTC.

As regards this clonotype: A much larger clone differs by one base, so this may be a read error. The chain has TRBV12-3 or TRBV12-4 and TRBJ2-1, with 13 bases fitting TRBD2. The junction had 9 bases not matched to a gene; V was cut back by 6 bases and J by 1 base. The length of the CDR3 is 18 residues. CDR3 DNA: TGTGCCAGCAGACCCGGGACTAGCGGGGTGGATTCCTACAATGAGCAGTTCTTC. It codes for CASRPGTSGVDSYNEQFF.